This passage covers 10 T cell receptor beta chains from one sample sequenced in a study of cytomegalovirus exposure and HLA in healthy donors. The data were produced by immunoSEQ multiplex PCR, yet TCRdb's version contains in-frame clones alone and is incomplete. Of some 67,000 clones listed, approximately 94% are singletons. Sequenced material: PBMCs. The source is a woman aged 18-29 years in good health and CMV-seronegative.

The V call is TRBV5-6, the J call TRBJ1-2; 7 bases map to TRBD1. V shed 1 base, J shed 4 bases, and the junction held 7 bases outside the gene matches. There are 15 residues in the CDR3. Germline CDR1 is SGHDT and CDR2 is YYEEEE. CDR3 nucleotides: TGTGCCAGCAGCTTGCGGACCAGGGGGTTCTATGGCTACACCTTC. Protein sequence: CASSLRTRGFYGYTF.

V gene TRBV30 combines with J gene TRBJ2-7; perhaps TRBD2 as D (5 bases). The germline V gene encodes CDR1 GTSNPN and CDR2 SVGIG (reference sequence). CDR3 length equals 12 residues. Between the trimmed V and J ends, which lost 0 bases and 4 bases, there was a span of 7 bases. The CDR3: CAWSVREYEQYF. In DNA, the CDR3 is TGTGCCTGGAGTGTACGGGAATACGAGCAGTACTTC.

This sequence joins TRBV5-4 and TRBJ2-3, with D maybe TRBD1 (7 bases). V was cut by 4 bases and J by 5 bases, with 17 bases left in between. Per the germline V gene, CDR1 is SGHNT and CDR2 is YYREEE (reference sequence). This CDR3 has 15 residues. The CDR3: CASSQGGGLGDTQYF. The CDR3, as DNA: TGTGCCAGCAGCCAGGGGGGCGGATTAGGAGATACGCAGTATTTT.

The chain is built from TRBV19 and TRBJ1-1; D gene ambiguous. The CDR3 sequence is 13 residues long. The V gene lost 4 bases and the J gene lost 7 bases, with 13 bases spanning the gap. Germline V lookup: CDR1 LNHDA, CDR2 SQIVND (reference sequence). This CDR3 reads CASSTGREIEAFF. The CDR3 nucleotides read TGTGCCAGTAGTACTGGACGGGAGATTGAAGCTTTCTTT. Supplemented by reference TRBV19 and TRBJ1-1, the full variable domain reads DGGITQSPKYLFRKEGQNVTLSCEQNLNHDAMYWYRQDPGQGLRLIYYSQIVNDFQKGDIAEGYSVSREKKESFPLTVTSAQKNPTAFYLCASSTGREIEAFFGQGTRLTVV.

The chain is built from TRBV30 and TRBJ1-2, with D possibly being TRBD1 (6 bases). V was clipped by 4 bases and J by 7 bases, with 10 bases between them. The length of the CDR3 is 11 residues. Germline V gene lookup returns CDR1 GTSNPN and CDR2 SVGIG (reference sequence). The CDR3 DNA is TGTGCCTGGAACAGGGCGGGTGGCTACACCTTC. It specifies CAWNRAGGYTF.

This clone has a single count. J is TRBJ2-1 and V is TRBV10-2; maybe TRBD2 (5 bases). Germline V gene sequence: CDR1 WSHSY, CDR2 SAAADI. The CDR3 spans 15 residues. Trimming shortened V by 8 bases and J by 3 bases, and 17 bases separated the two germline ends. CDR3: CASSTSGIFYNEQFF. CDR3 nucleotide sequence: TGCGCCAGCTCTACGTCCGGGATTTTCTACAATGAGCAGTTCTTC.

This rearrangement joins TRBV27 to TRBJ2-1, with 11 bases aligning to TRBD2. Per the germline V gene, CDR1 is MNHEY and CDR2 is SMNVEV (reference sequence). V shed 5 bases and J 4 bases; nucleotides not matched to a gene: 4. The CDR3 spans 15 residues. This chain's CDR3 is CASSELAGEYNEQFF. CDR3 DNA: TGTGCCAGCAGTGAACTAGCGGGGGAATACAATGAGCAGTTCTTC.

This sequence joins TRBV9 and TRBJ2-7; perhaps TRBD2 as D (5 bases). V dropped 0 bases and J dropped 3 bases, with 10 bases sitting between them. The germline CDR1 and CDR2 sequences are SGDLS and YYNGEE. The CDR3 is 14 residues long. CDR3 nucleotides: TGTGCCAGCAGCGTAGGGAGCGGCCTCTACGAGCAGTACTTC. This encodes CASSVGSGLYEQYF.

There are a few counts of this clone. The CDR3 is CASSPSTRGEQFF. CDR3 nucleotides: TGTGCCAGCAGCCCGTCGACTAGGGGCGAGCAGTTCTTC. This sequence joins TRBV7-9 and TRBJ2-1, with D perhaps TRBD2 (6 bases). Germline values: CDR1 SEHNR, CDR2 FQNEAQ (reference sequence). V was shortened by 5 bases and J by 10 bases, with 15 bases between the two germline ends. The length of the CDR3 is 13 residues.

The CDR3 reads CASSPRTSVDTQYF. The CDR3 DNA follows: TGTGCCAGCAGCCCCCGGACTAGCGTAGATACGCAGTATTTT. V gene TRBV4-2 combines with J gene TRBJ2-3, with 9 bases that match TRBD2. The trim removed 4 bases at V and 5 bases at J, leaving 4 bases unmatched. The CDR3 runs to 14 residues. CDR1 is LGHNA, CDR2 YNFKEQ, per germline.